Following are 7 T cell receptor beta chains from one sample sequenced in a study of T cells in Graves' hyperthyroidism and ophthalmopathy. Regions amplified from RNA transcripts were the TCR beta CDR3 regions. The HTBI primer set was used in a first-round RT-PCR of the TCR CDR3. Via MiXCR, TCRdb re-called the multiplex PCR reads, giving one row per CDR3 protein. The table records 350,000 to 400,000 distinct CDR3 sequences, about 16% of them present only once. The material sequenced was blood. Every receptor here comes from a woman in her twenties or thirties with Graves' hyperthyroidism.

This clonotype was seen at least ten times. The V and J genes are TRBV6-2 or TRBV6-3 and TRBJ1-5, with TRBD1 identical over 9 bases. The CDR3 is made up of 15 amino acids. V gave up 6 bases and J gave up 7 bases; unmatched junction bases: 10. Per germline, CDR1 MNHEY and CDR2 SVGEGT. The CDR3 region is CASRPSGTGNQPQHF. The CDR3 DNA is TGTGCCAGCAGACCCTCCGGGACAGGGAACCAGCCCCAGCATTTT.

This chain connects TRBV25-1 to TRBJ2-5, with a weak D call TRBD2 (6 bases). The CDR3 loop spans 14 amino acids. Per the germline V gene, CDR1 is MGHDK and CDR2 is SYGVNS. Trimming removed 1 base at V and 5 bases at J, with 11 bases between. CDR3 region: CASSESGLAETQYF. CDR3 coding DNA: TGTGCCAGCAGTGAATCCGGGCTAGCGGAGACCCAGTACTTC.

This clonotype was picked up many times. CDR3 in amino acids: CSAKTPSYGYTF. CDR3 bases: TGCAGTGCTAAGACCCCTTCCTATGGCTACACCTTC. The chain joins TRBV20-1 to TRBJ1-2; D call uncertain. Germline V gene sequence: CDR1 DFQATT, CDR2 SNEGSKA (reference sequence). Trimming stripped 4 bases from V and 4 bases from J, with 10 bases between. This CDR3 region has 12 residues.

This clonotype was seen more than once but under ten times. The rearrangement joins TRBV12-3 or TRBV12-4 to TRBJ2-7; TRBD2 matches at 14 bases. This CDR3 has 16 residues. V gave up 5 bases and J gave up 2 bases; unmatched junction bases: 5. This CDR3 is CASSQAGLAGAYEQYF. The CDR3 nucleotides are TGTGCCAGCAGTCAAGCGGGACTAGCGGGGGCCTACGAGCAGTACTTC.

This clonotype has a count of ten or more. V usage is TRBV6-2 or TRBV6-3 and J usage is TRBJ1-5, with 7 nucleotides matching TRBD1. This CDR3 contains 17 residues. Germline CDR1 MNHEY, CDR2 SVGEGT. V dropped 0 bases and J dropped 4; count of bases not matched to a gene: 9. This chain's CDR3 is CASSYSIAGTENQPQHF. CDR3 coding DNA: TGTGCCAGCAGTTACTCGATAGCCGGGACAGAAAATCAGCCCCAGCATTTT.

This clonotype has ten or more counts. The V call is TRBV11-3, the J call TRBJ2-1, with 9 bases that match TRBD2. Germline V gene data show CDR1 as SGHNT and CDR2 as YENEEA. CDR3 size: 18 residues. The ends lost 2 bases at V and 0 bases at J; junction bases unmatched: 8. CDR3 sequence reads: CASSLQSTSGSSYNEQFF. DNA for the CDR3: TGTGCCAGCAGCTTACAGTCGACTAGCGGTAGCTCCTACAATGAGCAGTTCTTC.

The chain recombines TRBV29-1 with TRBJ2-5; no firm D call. V lost 8 bases to trimming and J lost 0 bases, with 16 bases between them. Germline assignment: CDR1 SQVTM and CDR2 ANQGSEA. The CDR3 totals 14 residues. The CDR3 region has the DNA TGCAGCACCCTAGGGTCCAGGAACCAAGAGACCCAGTACTTC. Protein: CSTLGSRNQETQYF.